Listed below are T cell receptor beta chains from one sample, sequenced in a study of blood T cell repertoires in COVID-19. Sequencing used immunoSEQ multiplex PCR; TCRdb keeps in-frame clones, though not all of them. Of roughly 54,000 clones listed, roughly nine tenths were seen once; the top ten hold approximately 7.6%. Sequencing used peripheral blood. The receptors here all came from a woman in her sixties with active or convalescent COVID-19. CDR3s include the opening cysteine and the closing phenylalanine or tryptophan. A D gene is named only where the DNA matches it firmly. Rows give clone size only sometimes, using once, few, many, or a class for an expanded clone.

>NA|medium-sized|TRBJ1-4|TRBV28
CASSSQDSPNEKLFF
TGTGCCAGCAGTTCCCAAGACAGTCCTAATGAAAAACTGTTTTTT
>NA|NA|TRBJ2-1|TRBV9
CASSVAAVDEQFF
TGTGCCAGCAGCGTAGCAGCGGTCGATGAGCAGTTCTTC
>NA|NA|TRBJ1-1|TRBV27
CASSLRGAVGSFF
TGTGCCAGCAGTTTGCGGGGGGCGGTCGGGTCTTTCTTT
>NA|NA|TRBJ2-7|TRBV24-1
CATSDWARGEQYF
TGTGCCACCAGTGATTGGGCCAGGGGCGAGCAGTACTTC
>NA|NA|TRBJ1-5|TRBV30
CAWSVPGPLFAQPQHF
TGTGCCTGGAGTGTTCCAGGGCCTTTGTTCGCGCAGCCCCAGCATTTT
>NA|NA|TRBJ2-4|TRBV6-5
CASSYSTGAKNIQYF
TGTGCCAGCAGTTACTCTACGGGAGCCAAAAACATTCAGTACTTC
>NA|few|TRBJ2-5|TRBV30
CAWSVQQETQYF
TGTGCCTGGAGTGTCCAGCAAGAGACCCAGTACTTC
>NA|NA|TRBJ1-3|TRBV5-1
CASTASGLGSTIYF
TGCGCCAGCACCGCGTCTGGTCTAGGTAGCACCATATATTTT
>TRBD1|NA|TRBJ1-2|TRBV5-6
CASSLAHGQGMGGYTF
TGTGCCAGCAGCCTGGCCCATGGACAGGGGATGGGTGGCTACACCTTC
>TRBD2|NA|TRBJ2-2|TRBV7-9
CAPRGASGDTGELFF
TGTGCCCCCAGAGGAGCTAGCGGAGACACCGGGGAGCTGTTTTTT
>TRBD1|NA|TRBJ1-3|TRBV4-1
CASSQGTGRDGNTIYF
TGCGCCAGCAGCCAAGGGACAGGGAGAGATGGAAACACCATATATTTT
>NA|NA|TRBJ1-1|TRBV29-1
CSGAQKQGNTEAFF
TGCAGCGGCGCCCAAAAGCAGGGAAACACTGAAGCTTTCTTT
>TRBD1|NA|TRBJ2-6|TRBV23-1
CATPLRDRDSGANVLTF
TGCGCCACCCCACTCCGGGACAGGGACTCTGGGGCCAACGTCCTGACTTTC
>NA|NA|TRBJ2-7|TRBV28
CASSLTAGVREQYF
TGTGCCAGCAGTCTCACTGCAGGGGTGCGGGAGCAGTACTTC
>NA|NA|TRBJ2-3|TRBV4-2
CASSQERQASTDTQYF
TGTGCCAGCAGCCAAGAAAGGCAGGCCTCGACAGATACGCAGTATTTT
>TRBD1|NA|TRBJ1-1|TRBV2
CASTRTGATEAFF
TGTGCCAGCACCAGGACAGGGGCCACTGAAGCTTTCTTT
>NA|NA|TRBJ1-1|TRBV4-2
CASSQDGGGPNTEAFF
TGTGCCAGCAGCCAAGATGGGGGGGGCCCGAACACTGAAGCTTTCTTT
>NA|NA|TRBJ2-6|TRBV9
CASSVPGPADSGANVLTF
TGTGCCAGCAGCGTACCCGGCCCCGCGGACTCTGGGGCCAACGTCCTGACTTTC
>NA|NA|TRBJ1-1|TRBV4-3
CASSQGQMNTEAFF
TGCGCCAGCAGCCAAGGACAGATGAACACTGAAGCTTTCTTT
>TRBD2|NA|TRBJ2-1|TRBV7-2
CASSFPAGGHNEQFF
TGTGCCAGCAGCTTTCCGGCGGGGGGGCACAATGAGCAGTTCTTC
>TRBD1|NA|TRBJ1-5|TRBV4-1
CASSHPQGSQPQHF
TGCGCCAGCAGCCACCCACAGGGGAGTCAGCCCCAGCATTTT
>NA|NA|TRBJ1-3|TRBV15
CATSRDPRVGISGNTIYF
TGTGCCACCAGCAGAGATCCGAGAGTTGGTATATCTGGAAACACCATATATTTT
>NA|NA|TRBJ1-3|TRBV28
CASSRPGSGNTIYF
TGTGCCAGCAGCCGACCGGGTTCTGGAAACACCATATATTTT
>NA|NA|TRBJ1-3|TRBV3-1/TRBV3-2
CASRDSGPGHTIYF
TGTGCCAGTAGAGACAGTGGCCCCGGCCACACCATATATTTT
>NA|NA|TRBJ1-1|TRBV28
CASSARGGGTEAFF
TGTGCCAGCTCCGCACGGGGAGGAGGAACTGAAGCTTTCTTT
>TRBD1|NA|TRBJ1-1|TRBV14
CASSQAGTGGAFF
TGTGCCAGCAGCCAAGCCGGGACAGGCGGAGCTTTCTTT